A single sample is the source of the 30 T cell receptor beta chains below, sequenced in a study of T cell clonotyping in hematopoietic cell transplantation listed by TCRdb under 2021. Library preparation was by the immunoSEQ multiplex PCR assay. The clones in this table, taken by TCRdb from immuneACCESS, are in-frame only. Not every clone is retained; where verified, under half of the shortfall comes from an unresolved V gene, and the cause of the rest is unknown. The sample data list tens of thousands of clones, and 85% of these were observed just once. The ten largest clones capture roughly 2.8% of the sample. In the paper's terms, the time point label means: recipient sample about 28 days before transplant, after cytoreduction. Source: peripheral blood mononuclear cells, taken before stem cell transplant. Source of these receptors: a man aged 60 to 69 with acute myeloid leukemia. Some clones in this sample may be carry-over from other donors' samples.

This chain links TRBV7-3 with TRBJ2-5; D might be TRBD1 (5 bases). In germline, CDR1 is SGHTA, CDR2 FQGTGA. Trimming pared 5 bases from V and 1 base from J, leaving 8 bases between. This CDR3 is built from 13 residues. The CDR3 spells CASSLRVQETQYF. The CDR3 bases are TGTGCCAGCAGCCTCAGGGTCCAAGAGACCCAGTACTTC.

This rearrangement joins TRBV28 to TRBJ1-2; possible D gene TRBD1, 5 bases. Germline values: CDR1 MDHEN, CDR2 SYDVKM. The V and J ends lost 10 bases and 5 bases respectively, with 17 bases between them. The CDR3 is 13 amino acids. CDR3 sequence: CAIPRDGRYGYTF. CDR3 DNA sequence: TGTGCCATCCCCCGGGACGGGCGTTATGGCTACACCTTC.

V and J are TRBV5-6 and TRBJ1-5; D is possibly TRBD1 (5 bases). Germline V lookup: CDR1 SGHDT, CDR2 YYEEEE. The CDR3 extends over 17 amino acids. V was trimmed by 2 bases and J by 2 bases, leaving 17 bases between them. The CDR3 nucleotides read TGTGCCAGCAGCTTACGTGCGTACTGGGGCGGCAATCAGCCCCAGCATTTT. Protein sequence: CASSLRAYWGGNQPQHF.

This clone has more than one count but fewer than ten. The V and J genes are TRBV19 and TRBJ1-1; no reliable D call. V was trimmed by 3 bases and J by 1 base, leaving 15 bases between them. CDR1 LNHDA and CDR2 SQIVND come from the germline V gene (reference sequence). The CDR3 length is 16 residues. The DNA for the CDR3 is TGTGCCAGTAGTATTCGCCCCGGGGTTCCGAACACTGAAGCTTTCTTT. The encoded protein is CASSIRPGVPNTEAFF.

This chain connects TRBV7-8 to TRBJ2-3, with D perhaps matching TRBD2 (6 bases). Per the germline V gene, CDR1 is SGHVS and CDR2 is FQNEAQ. CDR3 length equals 16 residues. V lost 6 bases to trimming and J lost 4 bases, with 20 bases between them. CDR3 residues: CASRSAPLASADTQYF. CDR3 bases: TGTGCCAGCAGGAGCGCCCCACTAGCTTCCGCAGATACGCAGTATTTT.

This chain connects TRBV7-2 to TRBJ1-1; D unclear. The CDR3 sequence is 14 residues long. Germline lookup yields CDR1 SGHTA and CDR2 FQGNSA. The V gene lost 3 bases and the J gene lost 1 base, with 9 bases spanning the gap. The DNA of the CDR3 is TGTGCCAGCAGCTTCCTCCGGGGGAACACTGAAGCTTTCTTT. Residues: CASSFLRGNTEAFF. Variable domain in full (rest from reference TRBV7-2 and TRBJ1-1): GAGVSQSPSNKVTEKGKDVELRCDPISGHTALYWYRQSLGQGLEFLIYFQGNSAPDKSGLPSDRFSAERTGGSVSTLTIQRTQQEDSAVYLCASSFLRGNTEAFFGQGTRLTVV.

The chain couples TRBV28 to TRBJ1-2; D might be TRBD1 (6 bases). The V and J ends lost 3 bases and 5 bases respectively, with 19 bases between them. Germline-derived CDR1 and CDR2 are MDHEN and SYDVKM. This CDR3 region has 16 residues. In DNA form, the CDR3 reads TGTGCCAGCAGTTTGCCGGGGGGCGCGTTTGAGTATGGCTACACCTTC. Translation: CASSLPGGAFEYGYTF.

This clone was recorded only once. The chain carries TRBV4-1 and TRBJ2-5; 7 bases are a match to TRBD1. There are 15 residues in the CDR3. The V and J ends lost 4 bases and 3 bases, in that order; junction bases with no gene match: 8. The V gene's germline CDR1 is MGHRA and CDR2 YSYEKL. CDR3 coding DNA: TGCGCCAGCAGCCTAGGGCACAGGGGCGAAGAGACCCAGTACTTC. This encodes CASSLGHRGEETQYF.

V is TRBV19 and J is TRBJ2-2; D remains ambiguous. V gave up 1 base and J gave up 9 bases, with 9 bases separating them. Germline V lookup: CDR1 LNHDA, CDR2 SQIVND (reference sequence). This CDR3 spans 13 amino acids. The CDR3 coding sequence is TGTGCCAGTAGTATAGGGCGATACCGGGAGCTGTTTTTT. Translating gives CASSIGRYRELFF.

The chain carries TRBV6-1 and TRBJ1-1; D not certain. V lost 5 bases, J lost 11 bases, and 3 bases lay in between. Per germline, CDR1 MNHNS and CDR2 SASEGT. The CDR3 is 8 residues long. CDR3 DNA sequence: TGTGCCAGCAGTTATGCTTTCTTT. This codes for CASSYAFF.

The V gene is TRBV7-2, the J gene TRBJ2-7; D is ambiguous. This CDR3 region has 16 residues. V lost 1 base and J lost 2, with 15 bases in between. Per germline, CDR1 SGHTA and CDR2 FQGNSA. In DNA form, the CDR3 reads TGTGCCAGCAGCTTAGAAGGAGCTAGTGGGACCTACGAGCAGTACTTC. Its protein is CASSLEGASGTYEQYF. The full variable domain, completed using reference TRBV7-2 and TRBJ2-7, is GAGVSQSPSNKVTEKGKDVELRCDPISGHTALYWYRQSLGQGLEFLIYFQGNSAPDKSGLPSDRFSAERTGGSVSTLTIQRTQQEDSAVYLCASSLEGASGTYEQYFGPGTRLTVT.

The V gene is TRBV9, the J gene TRBJ2-3; a weak D match, TRBD1 (6 bases). Germline V gene lookup returns CDR1 SGDLS and CDR2 YYNGEE. The length of the CDR3 is 14 residues. Trimming took 3 bases from V and 0 from J, leaving 8 bases between them. CDR3 in amino acids: CASSGTVSTDTQYF. In DNA form, the CDR3 reads TGTGCCAGCAGCGGGACAGTTAGCACAGATACGCAGTATTTT. Full variable domain (missing parts from reference TRBV9 and TRBJ2-3): DSGVTQTPKHLITATGQRVTLRCSPRSGDLSVYWYQQSLDQGLQFLIQYYNGEERAKGNILERFSAQQFPDLHSELNLSSLELGDSALYFCASSGTVSTDTQYFGPGTRLTVL.

The chain combines TRBV9 with TRBJ2-5, with TRBD1 matching 10 bases. The CDR3 covers 14 residues. Unmatched junction bases numbered 4, after V lost 3 bases and J lost 5 bases. The germline gives CDR1 SGDLS, CDR2 YYNGEE. The CDR3 region has the DNA TGTGCCAGCAGCGAGACAGGGGGCGCGGAGACCCAGTACTTC. Translated: CASSETGGAETQYF. Variable domain in full (rest from reference TRBV9 and TRBJ2-5): DSGVTQTPKHLITATGQRVTLRCSPRSGDLSVYWYQQSLDQGLQFLIQYYNGEERAKGNILERFSAQQFPDLHSELNLSSLELGDSALYFCASSETGGAETQYFGPGTRLLVL.

The chain uses TRBV30 and TRBJ2-1; D gene ambiguous. This CDR3 has 14 amino acids. CDR1 is GTSNPN and CDR2 is SVGIG in the germline V gene (reference sequence). The V end was cut by 5 bases, the J end by 7 bases, with 18 bases between. As DNA, the CDR3 is TGTGCCTGGGGAACTTACGTAATGAGGAATGAGCAGTTCTTC. This encodes CAWGTYVMRNEQFF. Full variable domain (remainder filled in from reference TRBV30 and TRBJ2-1): SQTIHQWPATLVQPVGSPLSLECTVEGTSNPNLYWYRQAAGRGLQLLFYSVGIGQISSEVPQNLSASRPQDRQFILSSKKLLLSDSGFYLCAWGTYVMRNEQFFGPGTRLTVL.

The genes are TRBV6-1 and TRBJ1-1; the match to TRBD1 covers 7 bases. The germline gives CDR1 MNHNS, CDR2 SASEGT. The V gene end was trimmed by 7 bases and the J gene end by 6 bases; junction bases not matched to a gene: 8. This CDR3 is built from 13 residues. CDR3 region: CASTLDRVSEAFF. The CDR3 region has the DNA TGTGCCAGCACCCTCGACAGGGTTTCTGAAGCTTTCTTT.

The chain combines TRBV11-2 with TRBJ2-5, with TRBD2 matching over 8 bases. The CDR3 totals 14 residues. The V and J ends lost 0 bases and 3 bases, in that order; junction bases with no gene match: 0. CDR1 is SGHAT and CDR2 is FQNNGV in the germline V gene. CDR3 DNA: TGTGCCAGCAGCTTAGAGCGGGGGGAAGAGACCCAGTACTTC. Translated, it gives CASSLERGEETQYF.

The CDR3 here is CASSLEAQPQHF. The CDR3 nucleotides read TGTGCCAGCAGCTTAGAAGCTCAGCCCCAGCATTTT. The J gene is TRBJ1-5, the V gene TRBV7-9; D is undetermined. Looked up from germline, CDR1 is SEHNR and CDR2 is FQNEAQ (reference sequence). This CDR3 contains 12 residues. The germline V and J ends were trimmed by 1 base and 6 bases, with 4 bases remaining between them.

The genes are TRBV7-9 and TRBJ2-7; 8 bases agree with TRBD1. Germline V gene data show CDR1 as SEHNR and CDR2 as FQNEAQ (reference sequence). Germline trimming cut 2 bases from V and 2 bases from J; bases unmatched to any gene: 8. This CDR3 contains 16 residues. The CDR3 nucleotides read TGTGCCAGCAGCTTAATTCCCGGGACAGGTACCTACGAGCAGTACTTC. Translating gives CASSLIPGTGTYEQYF.

The chain uses TRBV30 and TRBJ1-4, with 7 bases fitting TRBD1. V trimming: 6 bases; J trimming: 1 base; junction bases outside the gene matches: 11. The CDR3 loop spans 16 amino acids. In germline, CDR1 is GTSNPN, CDR2 SVGIG (reference sequence). CDR3 nucleotides: TGTGCCTGCAACAGGGGATCGAAGGGAACTAATGAAAAACTGTTTTTT. This gives the protein CACNRGSKGTNEKLFF.

The chain combines TRBV4-3 with TRBJ2-3, with 7 bases lining up with TRBD2. This CDR3 comprises 19 residues. Per the germline V gene, CDR1 is LGHNA and CDR2 is YSLEER. Unmatched junction bases numbered 17, after V lost 3 bases and J lost 2 bases. The CDR3 region is CASSQAPPHGGDPTDTQYF. Here the CDR3 DNA reads TGCGCCAGCAGCCAGGCGCCTCCCCATGGGGGGGACCCCACAGATACGCAGTATTTT.

The chain combines TRBV14 with TRBJ1-2, with D perhaps matching TRBD1 (5 bases). With 7 bases removed from V and 0 bases from J, the gap between germline ends came to 9 bases. There are 13 residues in the CDR3. Germline V lookup: CDR1 SGHDN, CDR2 FVKESK. The CDR3 coding sequence is TGTGCCAGCACCGAGGACACTAACTATGGCTACACCTTC. This encodes CASTEDTNYGYTF.

This clone was detected a few times. The chain couples TRBV6-5 to TRBJ1-1; D remains ambiguous. CDR3 length equals 11 residues. Germline CDR1 and CDR2: MNHEY and SVGAGI. V was cut by 6 bases and J by 5 bases, with 7 bases left in between. The CDR3: CASSPGTEAFF. The CDR3 DNA reads TGTGCCAGCAGCCCCGGGACTGAAGCTTTCTTT.

V is TRBV7-3 and J is TRBJ2-5, with D perhaps TRBD2 (6 bases). Per germline, CDR1 SGHTA and CDR2 FQGTGA. The CDR3 totals 14 residues. V was shortened by 8 bases and J by 5 bases, with 18 bases between the two germline ends. The CDR3 here is CASAIGGRGETQYF. The CDR3 nucleotides read TGTGCCAGCGCCATTGGCGGACGGGGGGAGACCCAGTACTTC.

The chain has TRBV28 and TRBJ2-4; D perhaps matches TRBD1 (6 bases). Germline CDR1 is MDHEN and CDR2 is SYDVKM. The CDR3 spans 14 residues. V dropped 5 bases and J dropped 2 bases, with 10 bases sitting between them. The CDR3: CASSPGTPKNIQYF. In DNA, the CDR3 is TGTGCCAGCAGTCCAGGGACACCCAAAAACATTCAGTACTTC.

This clone was counted a single time. This sequence joins TRBV2 and TRBJ1-2; 8 nucleotides line up with TRBD1. The germline CDR1 and CDR2 sequences are SNHLY and FYNNEI. The V segment lost 3 bases and the J segment 1 base; nucleotides outside the gene matches: 7. The CDR3 extends over 16 amino acids. Here the CDR3 DNA reads TGTGCCAGCAGTGATGAGACAGGGGTGTTTAACTATGGCTACACCTTC. Residues: CASSDETGVFNYGYTF.

This chain joins TRBV28 and TRBJ2-7; TRBD1 agrees at 8 bases. V shed 5 bases and J 6 bases; nucleotides not matched to a gene: 9. The CDR3 runs 14 residues. Germline V gives CDR1 MDHEN, CDR2 SYDVKM. The CDR3 region has the DNA TGTGCCAGCAGTCGGAACCAGGGGGCGAGCGAGCAGTACTTC. Protein: CASSRNQGASEQYF.

The rearrangement links TRBV6-1 to TRBJ2-7; perhaps TRBD2 as D (6 bases). Between the trimmed V and J ends, which lost 10 bases and 2 bases, there was a span of 12 bases. Looked up from germline, CDR1 is MNHNS and CDR2 is SASEGT. The CDR3 is made up of 12 amino acids. The CDR3 protein is CAILREAYEQYF. The CDR3 DNA is TGTGCCATCCTCAGGGAGGCCTACGAGCAGTACTTC.

The CDR3 spells CASSQGQTMGQAYTEAFF. As DNA, the CDR3 is TGCGCCAGCAGCCAAGGTCAAACTATGGGACAGGCCTACACTGAAGCTTTCTTT. V gene TRBV4-1 combines with J gene TRBJ1-1; 8 nucleotides match TRBD1. Trimming at V came to 1 base and at J to 3 bases, leaving 13 bases not matched to a gene. Germline V gives CDR1 MGHRA, CDR2 YSYEKL. The CDR3 extends over 18 amino acids.

This chain connects TRBV7-3 to TRBJ1-2, with 7 bases that match TRBD1. The CDR3 length is 15 residues. V dropped 5 bases and J dropped 0; count of bases not matched to a gene: 6. Looked up from germline, CDR1 is SGHTA and CDR2 is FQGTGA. The CDR3 sequence: CASSQRQGANYGYTF. The CDR3 region has the DNA TGTGCCAGCAGCCAAAGACAGGGAGCTAACTATGGCTACACCTTC. The full variable domain, completed using reference TRBV7-3 and TRBJ1-2, is GAGVSQTPSNKVTEKGKYVELRCDPISGHTALYWYRQSLGQGPEFLIYFQGTGAADDSGLPNDRFFAVRPEGSVSTLKIQRTERGDSAVYLCASSQRQGANYGYTFGSGTRLTVV.

This clone has more than one count but fewer than ten. V and J are TRBV19 and TRBJ2-1; 9 bases agree with TRBD2. The germline CDR1 and CDR2 sequences are LNHDA and SQIVND (reference sequence). This CDR3 comprises 16 residues. The V and J ends lost 4 bases and 4 bases, in that order; junction bases with no gene match: 8. CDR3 DNA: TGTGCCAGTAGTACGGGGGCTAGCGGGGCGTACAATGAGCAGTTCTTC. Protein sequence: CASSTGASGAYNEQFF.